A selection of T cell receptor beta chains follows, all from one sample in a study of beta chain features in type 1 diabetes. Sequenced by immunoSEQ multiplex PCR; TCRdb stores in-frame clones only, minus some. The profile shows some 150,000 clones, 10% of them singletons. The sample comprised naive CD4+ T cells from blood. All receptors derive from a man younger than 30 in good health. Both conserved end residues are trimmed from each CDR3. A D gene is named only where the DNA matches it firmly.

V: TRBV6-5; D: -; CDR3: ASSYGRANYGYT
V: TRBV28; D: -; CDR3: ASRAGFRGEQF
V: TRBV30; D: TRBD1; CDR3: AWSGDRTYEQY
V: TRBV11-2; D: -; CDR3: ASSEAREQF
V: TRBV19; D: -; CDR3: ASSTRAGERNQPQH
V: TRBV19; D: TRBD2; CDR3: ASSSRGGWNEQF
V: TRBV7-9; D: TRBD1; CDR3: ASSLRTGVEQY
V: TRBV19; D: TRBD1; CDR3: ASSRDSLFGELF
V: TRBV7-9; D: -; CDR3: ASNGDRKTQY
V: TRBV5-1; D: -; CDR3: ASSLGQVFTYEQY
V: TRBV6-5; D: -; CDR3: ASSSPTGTQY
V: TRBV4-3; D: -; CDR3: ASSHHRDTEAF
V: TRBV5-4; D: -; CDR3: ASSQDGGRSNQPQH
V: TRBV6-5; D: -; CDR3: ASRRQPNSNQPQH
V: TRBV7-3; D: TRBD2; CDR3: ASSPNWRGVLNEQF
V: TRBV2; D: -; CDR3: ASSDPSGSSGTDTQY
V: TRBV6-6; D: TRBD1; CDR3: ASSRDRGYGYT
V: TRBV7-2; D: -; CDR3: ASSLSQEPQH
V: TRBV7-2; D: -; CDR3: ASSLGGQETQY
V: TRBV5-1; D: -; CDR3: ASSLSVADPKETQY
V: TRBV11-2; D: TRBD1; CDR3: ASSPTGDQPQH
V: TRBV7-2; D: -; CDR3: ASSPGLEGYT
V: TRBV10-3; D: -; CDR3: AISESVGGADTQY
V: TRBV2; D: TRBD1; CDR3: ASSKLTGRETQY
V: TRBV19; D: TRBD2; CDR3: ASSPRTSAITDTQY
V: TRBV5-6; D: TRBD2; CDR3: ASLSGGSGEQY
V: TRBV5-1; D: -; CDR3: ASSLSYQETQY
V: TRBV2; D: TRBD2; CDR3: ASSRLAGAIVEQF
V: TRBV15; D: -; CDR3: ATRRADQPQH
V: TRBV10-3; D: -; CDR3: AIRLPKVDGYT
V: TRBV7-6; D: -; CDR3: ASSVSTGMNTEAF
V: TRBV20-1; D: -; CDR3: SASGNYGYT
V: TRBV5-4; D: -; CDR3: ASSLQGGETQY
V: TRBV10-2; D: -; CDR3: ASIGQTDTQY
V: TRBV4-2; D: -; CDR3: ASSQDRQSTDTQY
V: TRBV5-1; D: TRBD2; CDR3: ASSLLGLAGSQETQY
V: TRBV21-1; D: -; CDR3: ASSPRGVLNEKLF
V: TRBV7-2; D: -; CDR3: ASSLWHVSNQPQH
V: TRBV29-1; D: -; CDR3: SVGVLRTGELF
V: TRBV18; D: TRBD2; CDR3: ASSPFSGGGDEQF
V: TRBV7-2; D: TRBD2; CDR3: ASSLDPSGGMQY
V: TRBV11-2; D: TRBD1; CDR3: ASSQRTGLEKLF
V: TRBV6-5; D: TRBD1; CDR3: ASSWTGSSGANVLT
V: TRBV2; D: TRBD1; CDR3: ASSRDRGLHNEQF
V: TRBV11-1; D: -; CDR3: ASSSITSTDTQY
V: TRBV5-1; D: -; CDR3: ASSPTPTSTDTQY